This TCR beta chain was recorded in a study of shared clonotypes between healthy human individuals. V was clipped by 3 bases and J by 5 bases, with 13 bases between them. CDR1 is SGHAT and CDR2 is FQNNGV in the germline V gene. The length of the CDR3 is 15 residues. Overall study findings and caveats: The expectation was that sequencing depth would affect clonotype sharing among donors.

This clone was recorded a few times. Its antigen remains unidentified. The assay was immunoSEQ multiplex PCR, and TCRdb's table has in-frame clones only and misses some. Among 400,000 to 500,000 clones listed, about 80% were seen once. Sequencing used PBMCs. The rearrangement uses TRBV11-2 and TRBJ2-2, with a possible D match to TRBD1 (7 bases). The receptor was derived from a woman aged 35 to 49 in good health. Some clones in this sample may be carry-over from other donors' samples. DNA of the CDR3: TGTGCCAGCAGCTTTTTGTCAGGGGGGACCGGGGAGCTGTTTTTT. Protein: CASSFLSGGTGELFF.